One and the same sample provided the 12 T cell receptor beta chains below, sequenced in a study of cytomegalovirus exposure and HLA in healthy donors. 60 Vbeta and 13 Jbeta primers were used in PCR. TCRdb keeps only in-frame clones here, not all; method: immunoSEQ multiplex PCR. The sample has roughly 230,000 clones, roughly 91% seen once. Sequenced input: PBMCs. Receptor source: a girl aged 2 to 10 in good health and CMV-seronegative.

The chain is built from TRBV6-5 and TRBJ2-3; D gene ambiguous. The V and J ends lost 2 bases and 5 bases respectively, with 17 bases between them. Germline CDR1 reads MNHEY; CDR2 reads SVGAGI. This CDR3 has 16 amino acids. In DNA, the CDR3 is TGTGCCAGCAGTTACAGGCCTAGTCCATCTCAAGATACGCAGTATTTT. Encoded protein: CASSYRPSPSQDTQYF.

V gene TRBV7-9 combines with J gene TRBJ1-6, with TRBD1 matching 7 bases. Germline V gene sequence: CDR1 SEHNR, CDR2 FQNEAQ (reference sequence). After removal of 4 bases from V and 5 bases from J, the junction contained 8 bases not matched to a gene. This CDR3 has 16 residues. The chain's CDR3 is CASSSLDRENNSPLHF. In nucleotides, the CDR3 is TGTGCCAGCAGCTCCCTCGACAGGGAGAATAATTCACCCCTCCACTTT. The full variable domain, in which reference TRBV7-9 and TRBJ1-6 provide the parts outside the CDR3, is DTGVSQNPRHKITKRGQNVTFRCDPISEHNRLYWYRQTLGQGPEFLTYFQNEAQLEKSRLLSDRFSAERPKGSFSTLEIQRTEQGDSAMYLCASSSLDRENNSPLHFGNGTRLTVT.

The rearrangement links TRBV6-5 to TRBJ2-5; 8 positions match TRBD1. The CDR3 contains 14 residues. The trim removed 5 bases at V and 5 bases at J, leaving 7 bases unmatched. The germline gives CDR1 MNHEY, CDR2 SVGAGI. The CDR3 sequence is CASSRQGTGETQYF. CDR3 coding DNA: TGTGCCAGCAGTCGACAGGGGACTGGTGAGACCCAGTACTTC.

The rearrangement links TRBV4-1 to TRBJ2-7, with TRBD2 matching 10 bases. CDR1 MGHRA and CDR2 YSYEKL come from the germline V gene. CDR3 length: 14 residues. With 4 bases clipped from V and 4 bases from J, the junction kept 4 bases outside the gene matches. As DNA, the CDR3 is TGCGCCAGCAGCCGAGGGACTAGCGAGTACGAGCAGTACTTC. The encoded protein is CASSRGTSEYEQYF.

The CDR3, as DNA: TGTGCCAGCGATGGTGGGCATGGCTACACCTTC. It translates to CASDGGHGYTF. The chain has TRBV6-5 and TRBJ1-2; D unresolved. Trimming removed 8 bases from V and 6 bases from J, with 10 bases in between. CDR1 and CDR2 (germline): MNHEY, SVGAGI. The CDR3 has 11 residues.

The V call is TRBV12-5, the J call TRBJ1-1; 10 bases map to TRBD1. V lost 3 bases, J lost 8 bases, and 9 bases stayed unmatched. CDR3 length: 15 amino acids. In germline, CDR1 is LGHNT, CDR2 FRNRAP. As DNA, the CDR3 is TGTGCTAGTGGTTTTCCGGGACAGGGGCGCAGAGAAGCTTTCTTT. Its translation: CASGFPGQGRREAFF.

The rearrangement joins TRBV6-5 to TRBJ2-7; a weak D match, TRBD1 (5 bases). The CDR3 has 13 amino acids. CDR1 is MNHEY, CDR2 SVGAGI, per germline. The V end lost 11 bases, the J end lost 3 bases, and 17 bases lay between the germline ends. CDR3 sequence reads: CAGRQTTGYEQYF. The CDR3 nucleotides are TGTGCCGGTAGACAGACAACCGGCTACGAGCAGTACTTC.

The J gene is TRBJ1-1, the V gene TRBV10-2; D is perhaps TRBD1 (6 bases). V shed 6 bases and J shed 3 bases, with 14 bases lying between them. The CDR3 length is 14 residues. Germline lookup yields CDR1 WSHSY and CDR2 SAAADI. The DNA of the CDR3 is TGCGCCAGCAGACTACAGGGTTGGGACACTGAAGCTTTCTTT. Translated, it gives CASRLQGWDTEAFF.

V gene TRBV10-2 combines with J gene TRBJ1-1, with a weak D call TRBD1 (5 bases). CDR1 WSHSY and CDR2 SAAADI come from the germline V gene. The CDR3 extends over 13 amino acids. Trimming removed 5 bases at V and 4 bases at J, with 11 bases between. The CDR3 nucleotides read TGCGCCAGCAGTTTGACAGATTTCACTGAAGCTTTCTTT. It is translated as CASSLTDFTEAFF.

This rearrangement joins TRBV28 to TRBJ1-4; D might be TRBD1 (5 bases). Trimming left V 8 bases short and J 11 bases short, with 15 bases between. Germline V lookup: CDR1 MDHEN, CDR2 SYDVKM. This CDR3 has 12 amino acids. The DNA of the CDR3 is TGTGCCAGCTTTGGGGGGGGTAGGAAACTGTTTTTT. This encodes CASFGGGRKLFF.

CDR3 sequence (DNA): TGTGCCAGCAGCTTTAGGGGGACCACTGAAGCTTTCTTT. This sequence encodes CASSFRGTTEAFF. The gene calls are TRBV11-1 and TRBJ1-1, with TRBD1 as a possible D gene (6 bases). The CDR3 sequence is 13 residues long. From germline, CDR1 is SGHAT and CDR2 FQDESV (reference sequence). The V end lost 3 bases, the J end lost 4 bases, and 9 bases lay between the germline ends.

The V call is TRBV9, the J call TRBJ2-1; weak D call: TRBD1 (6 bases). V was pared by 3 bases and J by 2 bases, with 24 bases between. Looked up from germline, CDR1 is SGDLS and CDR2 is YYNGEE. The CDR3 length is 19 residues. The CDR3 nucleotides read TGTGCCAGCAGCGGGGGGATTAGAACGCCAGGGGAGACCTACAATGAGCAGTTCTTC. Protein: CASSGGIRTPGETYNEQFF. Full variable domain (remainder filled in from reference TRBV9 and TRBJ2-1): DSGVTQTPKHLITATGQRVTLRCSPRSGDLSVYWYQQSLDQGLQFLIQYYNGEERAKGNILERFSAQQFPDLHSELNLSSLELGDSALYFCASSGGIRTPGETYNEQFFGPGTRLTVL.